The clone carrying this T cell receptor (beta chain) appeared once. This specimen comes from a study of T cell responses to AZD1222 COVID-19 vaccine. The assay was immunoSEQ multiplex PCR, and TCRdb's table has in-frame clones only and misses some. The table has over 70,000 clones, about 85% seen once. The CDR3 is made up of 14 amino acids. V was cut by 0 bases and J by 3 bases, with 9 bases left in between. In germline, CDR1 is SGHNT, CDR2 YYREEE (reference sequence). The sequence came from an adult in good health. The specimen comprised peripheral blood, sampled on day 0 of AZD1222 vaccination. The chain recombines TRBV5-4 with TRBJ1-1; perhaps TRBD1 as D (6 bases). CDR3 coding DNA: TGTGCCAGCAGCTTGGTAGGGGGGGACACTGAAGCTTTCTTT. Its protein is CASSLVGGDTEAFF.